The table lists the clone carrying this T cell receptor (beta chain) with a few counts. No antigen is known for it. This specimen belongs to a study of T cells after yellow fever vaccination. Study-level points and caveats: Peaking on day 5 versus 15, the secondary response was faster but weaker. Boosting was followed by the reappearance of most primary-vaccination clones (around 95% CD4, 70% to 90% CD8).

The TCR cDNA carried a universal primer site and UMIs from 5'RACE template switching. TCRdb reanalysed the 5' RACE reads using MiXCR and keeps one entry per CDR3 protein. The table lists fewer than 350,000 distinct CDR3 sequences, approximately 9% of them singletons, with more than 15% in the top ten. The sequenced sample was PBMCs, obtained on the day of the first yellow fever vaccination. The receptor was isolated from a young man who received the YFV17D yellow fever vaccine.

This CDR3 reads CASSLALREQFSFYEQYF. CDR3 DNA: TGTGCCAGCAGCTTAGCGCTAAGGGAGCAGTTTTCTTTCTACGAGCAGTACTTC. This chain links TRBV11-1 with TRBJ2-7; TRBD2 is a possible D gene (5 bases). Germline CDR1 SGHAT, CDR2 FQDESV (reference sequence). This CDR3 is built from 18 residues. Trimming removed 0 bases from V and 3 bases from J, with 21 bases in between.